The clone carrying this TCR beta chain has ten or more counts. The sample belongs to a study of T-cell reconstitution after alpha-beta-depleted transplantation in children. V was clipped by 1 base and J by 9 bases, with 15 bases between them. The CDR3 runs to 14 residues. CDR1 and CDR2 (germline): SGHTA, FQGTGA. Unique molecular identifiers were incorporated when the TCRbeta library was constructed. TCRdb passed the PCR reads through MiXCR, listing each CDR3 protein once. The table records a few hundred thousand distinct CDR3 sequences, over 9% of them present only once. The sequence derives from a human donor who donated a stem cell graft to a child with acute lymphoblastic leukemia. The V call is TRBV7-3, the J call TRBJ2-5; D gene ambiguous. This material consisted of PBMCs from the stem cell graft donor, taken from the stem cell graft. The CDR3 region has the DNA TGTGCCAGCAGCTTAAAAAGGGTACAGCGATCCCAGTACTTC. This codes for CASSLKRVQRSQYF.